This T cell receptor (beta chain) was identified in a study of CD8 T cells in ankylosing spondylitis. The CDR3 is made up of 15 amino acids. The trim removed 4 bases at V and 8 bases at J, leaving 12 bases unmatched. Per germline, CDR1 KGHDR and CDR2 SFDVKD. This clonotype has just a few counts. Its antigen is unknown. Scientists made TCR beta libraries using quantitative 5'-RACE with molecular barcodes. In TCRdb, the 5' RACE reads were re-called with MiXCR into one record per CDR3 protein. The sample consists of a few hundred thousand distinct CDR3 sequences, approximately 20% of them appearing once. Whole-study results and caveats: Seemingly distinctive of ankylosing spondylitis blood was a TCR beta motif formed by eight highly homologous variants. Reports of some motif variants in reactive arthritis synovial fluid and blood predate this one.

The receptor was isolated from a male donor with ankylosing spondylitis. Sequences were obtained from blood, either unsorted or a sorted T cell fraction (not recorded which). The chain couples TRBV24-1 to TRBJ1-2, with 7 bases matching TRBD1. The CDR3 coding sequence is TGTGCCACCAGTGACACCGGGACAGCACCTAGGGGCTACACCTTC. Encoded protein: CATSDTGTAPRGYTF.